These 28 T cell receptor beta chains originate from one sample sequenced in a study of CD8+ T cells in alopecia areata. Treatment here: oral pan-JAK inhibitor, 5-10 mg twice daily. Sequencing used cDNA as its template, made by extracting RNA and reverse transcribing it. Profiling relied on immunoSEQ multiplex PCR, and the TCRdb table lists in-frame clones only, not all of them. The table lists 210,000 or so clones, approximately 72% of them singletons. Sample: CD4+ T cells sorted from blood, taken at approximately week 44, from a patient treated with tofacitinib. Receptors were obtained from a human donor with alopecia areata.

CDR3: CASSPSGGAYNEQFF. CDR3 bases: TGTGCCAGCAGTCCAAGCGGGGGGGCCTACAATGAGCAGTTCTTC. This chain links TRBV6-5 with TRBJ2-1, with 10 bases matching TRBD2. Germline CDR1 and CDR2: MNHEY and SVGAGI. The CDR3 is 15 residues long. V trimming: 5 bases; J trimming: 2 bases; junction bases outside the gene matches: 3.

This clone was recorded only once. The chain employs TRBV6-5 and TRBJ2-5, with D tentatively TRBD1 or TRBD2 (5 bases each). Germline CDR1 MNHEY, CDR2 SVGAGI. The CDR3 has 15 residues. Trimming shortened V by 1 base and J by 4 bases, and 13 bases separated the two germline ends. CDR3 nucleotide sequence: TGTGCCAGCAGTTACTTACCCAGGGACGGAGAGACCCAGTACTTC. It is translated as CASSYLPRDGETQYF.

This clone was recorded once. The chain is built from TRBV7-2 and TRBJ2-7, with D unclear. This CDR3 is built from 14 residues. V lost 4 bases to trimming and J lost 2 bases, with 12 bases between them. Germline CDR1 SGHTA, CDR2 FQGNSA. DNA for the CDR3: TGTGCCAGCAGCTGGGCCGTTGGTACCTACGAGCAGTACTTC. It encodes CASSWAVGTYEQYF.

CDR3 bases: TGCGCCAGCAGCTTGGGCGGTAGCGGGGGGATCAATGAGCAGTTCTTC. It specifies CASSLGGSGGINEQFF. The chain combines TRBV5-1 with TRBJ2-1; 10 bases are a match to TRBD2. The CDR3 spans 16 residues. The junction had 6 bases not matched to a gene; V was cut back by 0 bases and J by 6 bases. Germline CDR1 SGHRS, CDR2 YFSETQ.

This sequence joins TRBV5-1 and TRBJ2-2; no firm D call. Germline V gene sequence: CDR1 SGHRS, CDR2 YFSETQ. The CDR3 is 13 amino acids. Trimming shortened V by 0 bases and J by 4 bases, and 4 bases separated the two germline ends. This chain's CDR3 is CASSLDFTGELFF. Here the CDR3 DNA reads TGCGCCAGCAGCTTGGACTTCACCGGGGAGCTGTTTTTT.

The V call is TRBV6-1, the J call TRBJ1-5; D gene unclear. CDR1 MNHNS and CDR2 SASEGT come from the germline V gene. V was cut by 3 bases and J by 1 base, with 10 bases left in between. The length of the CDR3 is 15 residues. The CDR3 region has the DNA TGTGCCAGCAGTGAGGGGTCGGGGAGCAATCAGCCCCAGCATTTT. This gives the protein CASSEGSGSNQPQHF.

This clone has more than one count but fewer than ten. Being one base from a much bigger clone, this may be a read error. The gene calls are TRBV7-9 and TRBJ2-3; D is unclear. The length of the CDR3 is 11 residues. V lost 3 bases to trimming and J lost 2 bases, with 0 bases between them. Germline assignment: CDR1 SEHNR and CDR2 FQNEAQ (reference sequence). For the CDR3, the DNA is TGTGCCAGCAGCTTCACAGATACGCAGTATTTT. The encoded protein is CASSFTDTQYF.

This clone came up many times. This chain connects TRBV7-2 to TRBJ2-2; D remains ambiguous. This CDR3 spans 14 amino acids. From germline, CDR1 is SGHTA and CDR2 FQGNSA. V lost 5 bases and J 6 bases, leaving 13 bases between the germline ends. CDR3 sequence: CASSPQAEAGELFF. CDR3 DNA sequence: TGTGCCAGCAGCCCCCAGGCAGAGGCCGGGGAGCTGTTTTTT.

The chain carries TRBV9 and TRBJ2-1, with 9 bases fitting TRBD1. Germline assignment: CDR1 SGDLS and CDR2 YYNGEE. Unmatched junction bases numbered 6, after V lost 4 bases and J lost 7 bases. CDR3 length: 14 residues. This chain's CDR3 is CASSPWTGVNEQFF. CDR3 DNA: TGTGCCAGCAGCCCTTGGACAGGGGTAAATGAGCAGTTCTTC. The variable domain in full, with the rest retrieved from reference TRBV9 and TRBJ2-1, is DSGVTQTPKHLITATGQRVTLRCSPRSGDLSVYWYQQSLDQGLQFLIQYYNGEERAKGNILERFSAQQFPDLHSELNLSSLELGDSALYFCASSPWTGVNEQFFGPGTRLTVL.

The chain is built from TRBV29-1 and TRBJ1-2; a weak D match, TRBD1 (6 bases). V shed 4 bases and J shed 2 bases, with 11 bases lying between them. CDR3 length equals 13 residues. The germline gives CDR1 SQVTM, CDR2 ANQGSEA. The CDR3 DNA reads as TGCAGCGTTGGACAGGACATCAACTATGGCTACACCTTC. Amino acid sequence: CSVGQDINYGYTF.

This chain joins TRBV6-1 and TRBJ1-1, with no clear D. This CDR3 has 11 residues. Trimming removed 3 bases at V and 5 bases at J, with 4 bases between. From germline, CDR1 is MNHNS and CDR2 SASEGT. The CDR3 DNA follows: TGTGCCAGCAGTGAGTGGACTGAAGCTTTCTTT. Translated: CASSEWTEAFF.

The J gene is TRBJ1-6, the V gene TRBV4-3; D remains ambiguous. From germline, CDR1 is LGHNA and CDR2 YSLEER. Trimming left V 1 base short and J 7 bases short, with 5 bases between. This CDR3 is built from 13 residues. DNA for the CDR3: TGCGCCAGCAGCCAAGTTTGGAATTCACCCCTCCACTTT. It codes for CASSQVWNSPLHF.

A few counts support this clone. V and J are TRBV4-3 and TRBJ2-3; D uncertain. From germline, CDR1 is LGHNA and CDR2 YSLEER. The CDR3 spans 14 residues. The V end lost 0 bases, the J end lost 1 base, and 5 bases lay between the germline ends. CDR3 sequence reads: CASSQELRTDTQYF. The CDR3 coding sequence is TGCGCCAGCAGCCAAGAGCTCCGCACAGATACGCAGTATTTT.

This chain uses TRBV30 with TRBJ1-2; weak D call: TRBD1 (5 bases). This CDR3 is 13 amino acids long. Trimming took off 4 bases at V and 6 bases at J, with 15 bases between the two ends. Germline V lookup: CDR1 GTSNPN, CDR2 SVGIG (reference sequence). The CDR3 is CAWTAQGVNGYTF. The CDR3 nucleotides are TGTGCCTGGACCGCACAAGGGGTTAATGGCTACACCTTC. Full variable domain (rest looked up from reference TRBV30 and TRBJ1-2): SQTIHQWPATLVQPVGSPLSLECTVEGTSNPNLYWYRQAAGRGLQLLFYSVGIGQISSEVPQNLSASRPQDRQFILSSKKLLLSDSGFYLCAWTAQGVNGYTFGSGTRLTVV.

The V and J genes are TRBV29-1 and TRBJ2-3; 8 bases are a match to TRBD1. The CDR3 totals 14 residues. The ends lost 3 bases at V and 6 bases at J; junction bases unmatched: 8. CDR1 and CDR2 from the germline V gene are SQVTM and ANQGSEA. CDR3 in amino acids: CSVEGQAGRDTQYF. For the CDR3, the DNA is TGCAGCGTTGAGGGACAGGCCGGTCGGGATACGCAGTATTTT.

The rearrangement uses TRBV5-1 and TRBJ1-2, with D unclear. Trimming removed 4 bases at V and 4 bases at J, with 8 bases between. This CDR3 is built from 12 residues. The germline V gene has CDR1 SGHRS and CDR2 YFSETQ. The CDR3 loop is CASSEDGYGYTF. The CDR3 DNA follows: TGCGCCAGCAGCGAGGACGGCTATGGCTACACCTTC.

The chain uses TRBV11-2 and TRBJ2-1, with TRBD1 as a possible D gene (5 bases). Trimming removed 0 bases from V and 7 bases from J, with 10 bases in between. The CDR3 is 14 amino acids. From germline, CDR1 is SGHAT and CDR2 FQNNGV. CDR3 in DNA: TGTGCCAGCAGCTTAGACACAGGTCTAAATGAGCAGTTCTTC. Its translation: CASSLDTGLNEQFF.

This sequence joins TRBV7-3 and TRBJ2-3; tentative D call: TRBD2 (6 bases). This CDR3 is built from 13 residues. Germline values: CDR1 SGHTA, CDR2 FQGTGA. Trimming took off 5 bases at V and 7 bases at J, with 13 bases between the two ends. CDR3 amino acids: CASSPTSTNTQYF. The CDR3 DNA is TGTGCCAGCAGCCCAACTAGCACGAATACGCAGTATTTT.

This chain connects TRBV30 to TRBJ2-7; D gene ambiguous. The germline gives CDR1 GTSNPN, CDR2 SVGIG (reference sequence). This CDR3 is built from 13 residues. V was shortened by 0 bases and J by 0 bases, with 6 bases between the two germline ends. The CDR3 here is CAWSVRNSYEQYF. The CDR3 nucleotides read TGTGCCTGGAGTGTGAGGAACTCCTACGAGCAGTACTTC.

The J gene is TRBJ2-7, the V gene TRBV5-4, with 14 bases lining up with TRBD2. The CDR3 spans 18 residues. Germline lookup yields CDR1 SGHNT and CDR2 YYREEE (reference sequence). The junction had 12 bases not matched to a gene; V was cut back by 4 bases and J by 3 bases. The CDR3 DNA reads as TGTGCCAGCAGCCGCGACCCCATCGGACTAGCGGGGGGCTACGAGCAGTACTTC. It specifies CASSRDPIGLAGGYEQYF.

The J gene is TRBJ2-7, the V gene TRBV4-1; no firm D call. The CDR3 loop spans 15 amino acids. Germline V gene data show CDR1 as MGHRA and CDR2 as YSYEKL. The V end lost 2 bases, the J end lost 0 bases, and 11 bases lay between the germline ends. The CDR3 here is CASSQILVSSYEQYF. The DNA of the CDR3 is TGCGCCAGCAGCCAAATTCTAGTGAGCTCCTACGAGCAGTACTTC.

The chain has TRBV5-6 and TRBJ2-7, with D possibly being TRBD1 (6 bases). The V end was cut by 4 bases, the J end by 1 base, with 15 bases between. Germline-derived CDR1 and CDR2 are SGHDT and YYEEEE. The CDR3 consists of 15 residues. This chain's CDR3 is CASSAGTRRSYEQYF. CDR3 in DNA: TGTGCCAGCAGCGCCGGGACACGACGATCCTACGAGCAGTACTTC. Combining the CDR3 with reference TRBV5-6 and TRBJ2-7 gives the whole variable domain DAGVTQSPTHLIKTRGQQVTLRCSPKSGHDTVSWYQQALGQGPQFIFQYYEEEERQRGNFPDRFSGHQFPNYSSELNVNALLLGDSALYLCASSAGTRRSYEQYFGPGTRLTVT.

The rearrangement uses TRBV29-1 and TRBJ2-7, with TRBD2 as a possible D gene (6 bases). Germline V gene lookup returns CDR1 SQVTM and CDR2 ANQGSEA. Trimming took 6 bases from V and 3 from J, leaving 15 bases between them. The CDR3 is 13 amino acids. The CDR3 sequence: CSVGGRVSYEQYF. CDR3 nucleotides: TGCAGCGTGGGAGGCAGGGTAAGCTACGAGCAGTACTTC.

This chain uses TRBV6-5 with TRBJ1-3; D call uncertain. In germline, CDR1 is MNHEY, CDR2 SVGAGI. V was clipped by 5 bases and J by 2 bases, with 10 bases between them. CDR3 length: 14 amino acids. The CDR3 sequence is CASSGLGTGNTIYF. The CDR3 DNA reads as TGTGCCAGCAGTGGGCTAGGGACTGGAAACACCATATATTTT.

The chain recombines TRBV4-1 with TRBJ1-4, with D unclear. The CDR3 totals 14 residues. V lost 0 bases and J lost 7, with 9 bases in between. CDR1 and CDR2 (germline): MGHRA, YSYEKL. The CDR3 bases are TGCGCCAGCAGCCAAGAGTCGGCGGGTGAAAAACTGTTTTTT. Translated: CASSQESAGEKLFF.

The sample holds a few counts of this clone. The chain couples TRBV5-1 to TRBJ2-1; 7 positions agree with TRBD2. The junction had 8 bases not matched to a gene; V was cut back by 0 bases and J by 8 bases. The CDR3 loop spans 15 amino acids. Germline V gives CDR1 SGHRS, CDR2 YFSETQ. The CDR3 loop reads CASSLGSYGGDEQFF. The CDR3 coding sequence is TGCGCCAGCAGCTTGGGGTCCTATGGGGGGGATGAGCAGTTCTTC.

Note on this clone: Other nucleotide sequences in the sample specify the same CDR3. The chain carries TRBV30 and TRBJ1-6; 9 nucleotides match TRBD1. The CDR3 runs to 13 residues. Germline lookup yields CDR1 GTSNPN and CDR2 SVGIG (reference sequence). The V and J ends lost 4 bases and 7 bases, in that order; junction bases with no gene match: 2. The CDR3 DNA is TGTGCCTGGATGGGACAGGGCAATTCACCCCTCCACTTT. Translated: CAWMGQGNSPLHF.

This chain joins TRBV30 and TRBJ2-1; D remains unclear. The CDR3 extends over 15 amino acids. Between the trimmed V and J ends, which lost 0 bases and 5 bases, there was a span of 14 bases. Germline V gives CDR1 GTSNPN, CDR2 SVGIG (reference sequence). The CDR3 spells CAWSVIRARDNEQFF. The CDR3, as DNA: TGTGCCTGGAGTGTAATTCGGGCACGGGACAATGAGCAGTTCTTC.